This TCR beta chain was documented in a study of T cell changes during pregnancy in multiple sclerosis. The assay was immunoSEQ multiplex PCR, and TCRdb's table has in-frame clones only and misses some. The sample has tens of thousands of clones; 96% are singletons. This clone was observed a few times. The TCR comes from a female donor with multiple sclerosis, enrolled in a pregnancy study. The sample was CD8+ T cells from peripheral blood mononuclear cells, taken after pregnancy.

CDR3 in DNA: TGTGCCAGCAGCGTAGGGGGGGATCCCAATGAGCAGTTCTTC. Protein product: CASSVGGDPNEQFF. The chain has TRBV9 and TRBJ2-1; TRBD2 might be the D (6 bases). The CDR3 has 14 residues. V shed 0 bases and J shed 6 bases, with 10 bases lying between them. Germline lookup yields CDR1 SGDLS and CDR2 YYNGEE.